This T cell receptor beta chain was obtained from a study of breast tumors, draining lymph nodes, adjacent tissues. TCRdb processed the multiplex PCR reads anew with MiXCR; each CDR3 protein has one entry. The sample includes about 12,000 distinct CDR3 sequences, about 56% of them seen just once. Germline CDR1 and CDR2: SGDLS and YYNGEE. This CDR3 is 14 amino acids long. This clonotype was found once. One end of the junction is discordant with germline, which a read error may explain. Input material: breast tumor tissue. This rearrangement joins TRBV9 to TRBJ2-7; D is ambiguous. This clonotype was obtained from a female donor with breast cancer. Some clones in this sample may be carry-over from other donors' samples. This CDR3 is CVSSVDGNSYEQYF. DNA of the CDR3: TGTGTCAGCAGCGTAGATGGCAACTCCTACGAGCAGTACTTC.